The entry below gives a single T cell receptor beta chain sequence along with its context. Its antigen is not known. The data were obtained in a study of shared clonotypes between healthy human individuals. Broader study findings: Naive subsets tended to show greater estimated richness than memory subsets.

Donors included only healthy HIV-negative adults lacking recent acute infections or vaccinations. Using immunoSEQ multiplex PCR, the repertoire was profiled, and TCRdb retains in-frame clones only, with some absent. Here the sample spans some 550,000 clones, approximately 97% being singletons. V was cut by 6 bases and J by 4 bases, with 13 bases left in between. CDR1 is MDHEN, CDR2 SYDVKM, per germline. The CDR3 consists of 13 residues. The sequence came from a woman aged 25 to 39 in good health. Sequenced: naive CD4+ T cells sorted from blood. Subset of the sample: CD45RA+ positively selected. This rearrangement joins TRBV28 to TRBJ2-7; the D gene is possibly TRBD1 (5 bases). DNA of the CDR3: TGTGCCAGCAGAGACCACCAGGGATACGAGCAGTACTTC. Protein sequence: CASRDHQGYEQYF.